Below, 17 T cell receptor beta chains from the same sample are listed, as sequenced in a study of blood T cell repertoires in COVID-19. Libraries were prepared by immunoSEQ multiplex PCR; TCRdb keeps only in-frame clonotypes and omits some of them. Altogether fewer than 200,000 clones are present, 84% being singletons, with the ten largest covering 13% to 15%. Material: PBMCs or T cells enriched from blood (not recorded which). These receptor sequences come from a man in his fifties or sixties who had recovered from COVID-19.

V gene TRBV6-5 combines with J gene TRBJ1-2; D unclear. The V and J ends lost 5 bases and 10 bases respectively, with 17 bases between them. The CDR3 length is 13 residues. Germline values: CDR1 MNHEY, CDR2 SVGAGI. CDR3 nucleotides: TGTGCCAGCAGTCGCATGAGCGTTGCAGACTACACCTTC. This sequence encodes CASSRMSVADYTF.

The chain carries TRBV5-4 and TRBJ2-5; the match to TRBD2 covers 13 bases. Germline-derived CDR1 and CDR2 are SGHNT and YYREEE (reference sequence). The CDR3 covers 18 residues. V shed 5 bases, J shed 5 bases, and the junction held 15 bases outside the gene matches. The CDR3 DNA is TGTGCCAGCAGTTCAAAAAAAACTAGCGGGGGGGCTGGGGAGACCCAGTACTTC. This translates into CASSSKKTSGGAGETQYF.

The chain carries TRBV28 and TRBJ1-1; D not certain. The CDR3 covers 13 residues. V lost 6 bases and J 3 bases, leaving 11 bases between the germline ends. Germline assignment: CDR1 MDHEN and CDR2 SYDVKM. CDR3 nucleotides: TGTGCCAGCAGCCGAGGTTCGGACACTGAAGCTTTCTTT. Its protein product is CASSRGSDTEAFF.

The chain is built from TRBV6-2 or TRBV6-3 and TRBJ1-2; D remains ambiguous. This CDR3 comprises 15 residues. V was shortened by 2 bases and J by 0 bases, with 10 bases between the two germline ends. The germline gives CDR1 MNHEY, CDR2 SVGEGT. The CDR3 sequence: CASSYAQEANYGYTF. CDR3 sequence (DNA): TGTGCCAGCAGTTACGCGCAGGAAGCTAACTATGGCTACACCTTC.

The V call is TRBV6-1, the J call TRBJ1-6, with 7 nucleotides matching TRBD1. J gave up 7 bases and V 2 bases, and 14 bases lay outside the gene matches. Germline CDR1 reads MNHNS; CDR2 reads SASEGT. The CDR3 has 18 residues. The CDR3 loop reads CASSEPGQPPFGNSPLHF. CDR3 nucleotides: TGTGCCAGCAGTGAACCGGGACAGCCACCTTTCGGGAATTCACCCCTCCACTTT.

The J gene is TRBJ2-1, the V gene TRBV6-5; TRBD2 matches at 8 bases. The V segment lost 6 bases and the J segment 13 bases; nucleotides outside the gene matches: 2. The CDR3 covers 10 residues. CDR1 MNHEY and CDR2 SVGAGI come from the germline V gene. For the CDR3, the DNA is TGTGCCAGCAGAGGACTAGCCCAGTTCTTC. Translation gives CASRGLAQFF.

CDR3 nucleotides: TGTGCCATCACGGCGGGGGGGGTTGGCTACACCTTC. Translating it yields CAITAGGVGYTF. The chain couples TRBV10-3 to TRBJ1-2; possibly TRBD1 for D (5 bases). The V gene lost 7 bases and the J gene lost 7 bases, with 13 bases spanning the gap. The CDR3 runs to 12 residues. The germline CDR1 and CDR2 sequences are ENHRY and SYGVKD.

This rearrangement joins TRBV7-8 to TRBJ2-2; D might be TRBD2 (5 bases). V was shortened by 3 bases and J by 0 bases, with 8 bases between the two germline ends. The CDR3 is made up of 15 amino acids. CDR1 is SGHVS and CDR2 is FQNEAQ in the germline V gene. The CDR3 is CASSLEAANTGELFF. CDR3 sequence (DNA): TGTGCCAGCAGCTTGGAGGCCGCGAACACCGGGGAGCTGTTTTTT.

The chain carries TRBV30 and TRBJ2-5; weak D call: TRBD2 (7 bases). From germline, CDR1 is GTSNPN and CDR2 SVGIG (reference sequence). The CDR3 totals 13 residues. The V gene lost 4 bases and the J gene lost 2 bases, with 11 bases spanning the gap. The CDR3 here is CAWNRGGQETQYF. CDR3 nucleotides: TGTGCCTGGAATAGGGGGGGACAAGAGACCCAGTACTTC.

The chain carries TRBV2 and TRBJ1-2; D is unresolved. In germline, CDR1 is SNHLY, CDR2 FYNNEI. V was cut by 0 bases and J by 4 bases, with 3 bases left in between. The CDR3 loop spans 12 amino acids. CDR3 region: CASSEARYGYTF. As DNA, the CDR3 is TGTGCCAGCAGTGAAGCGCGCTATGGCTACACCTTC.

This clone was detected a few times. In nucleotides, the CDR3 is TGTGCCAGCCAGGAAAATAATGATGAAAAACTGTTTTTT. Translation gives CASQENNDEKLFF. This chain uses TRBV19 with TRBJ1-4, with D hard to call. Germline V CDR1 and CDR2: LNHDA, SQIVND (reference sequence). V was pared by 9 bases and J by 6 bases, with 14 bases between. The CDR3 extends over 13 amino acids.

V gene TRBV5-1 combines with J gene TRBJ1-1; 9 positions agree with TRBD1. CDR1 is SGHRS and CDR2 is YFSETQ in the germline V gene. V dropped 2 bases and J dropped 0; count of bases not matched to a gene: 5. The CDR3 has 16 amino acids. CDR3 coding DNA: TGCGCCAGCAGCTTAATACAGGGGGCATTGAACACTGAAGCTTTCTTT. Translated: CASSLIQGALNTEAFF. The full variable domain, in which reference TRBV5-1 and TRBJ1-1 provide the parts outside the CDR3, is KAGVTQTPRYLIKTRGQQVTLSCSPISGHRSVSWYQQTPGQGLQFLFEYFSETQRNKGNFPGRFSGRQFSNSRSEMNVSTLELGDSALYLCASSLIQGALNTEAFFGQGTRLTVV.

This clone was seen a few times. The CDR3 bases are TGTGCCAGCAGTCCAGGACAGGTCTACGAGCAGTACTTC. Translation gives CASSPGQVYEQYF. The chain joins TRBV12-3 or TRBV12-4 to TRBJ2-7; 7 bases are a match to TRBD1. This CDR3 contains 13 residues. The ends lost 5 bases at V and 3 bases at J; junction bases unmatched: 4.

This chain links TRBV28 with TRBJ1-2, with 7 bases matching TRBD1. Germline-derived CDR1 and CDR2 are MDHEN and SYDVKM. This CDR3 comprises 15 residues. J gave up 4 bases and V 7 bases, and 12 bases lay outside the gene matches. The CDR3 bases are TGTGCCAGCATTGGCAGGGGGGCTGTTTTCTATGGCTACACCTTC. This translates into CASIGRGAVFYGYTF.

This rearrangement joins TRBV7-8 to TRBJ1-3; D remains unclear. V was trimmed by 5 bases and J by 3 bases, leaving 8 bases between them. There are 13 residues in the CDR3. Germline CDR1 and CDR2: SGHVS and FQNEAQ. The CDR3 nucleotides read TGTGCCAGCAGCCCATCGGTTGGAAACACCATATATTTT. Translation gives CASSPSVGNTIYF.

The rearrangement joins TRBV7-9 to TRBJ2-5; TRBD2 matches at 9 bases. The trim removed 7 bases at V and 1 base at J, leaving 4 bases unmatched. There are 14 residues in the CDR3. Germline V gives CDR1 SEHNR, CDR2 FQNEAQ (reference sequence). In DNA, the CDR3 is TGTGCCAGCAACGAGGGACTAGCCCAAGAGACCCAGTACTTC. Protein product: CASNEGLAQETQYF.

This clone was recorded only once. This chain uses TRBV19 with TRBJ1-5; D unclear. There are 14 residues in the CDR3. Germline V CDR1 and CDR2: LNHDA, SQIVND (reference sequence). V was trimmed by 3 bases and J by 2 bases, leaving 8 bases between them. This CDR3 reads CASSMLGGNQPQHF. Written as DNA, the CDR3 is TGTGCCAGTAGTATGCTGGGAGGCAATCAGCCCCAGCATTTT.